This T cell receptor beta chain is drawn from a study of blood T cell repertoires in COVID-19. About the study: Some COVID-19 samples were acute and others convalescent; all came from the United States, Italy and Spain. T cells, B-cell-depleted T cells, or PBMCs provided the cDNA or gDNA that served as material.

Only in-frame clones appear in the TCRdb table, and some are missing; sequencing was by immunoSEQ multiplex PCR. The table includes about 220,000 clones, roughly 80% detected once. This CDR3 has 19 residues. Trimming cost V 4 bases and J 1 base; bases outside gene matches: 12. Germline loops: CDR1 SGHTA, CDR2 FQGTGA. Membership in each cohort depended on participant-reported clinical history. This clonotype originated in a woman between 40 and 50 years old with acute COVID-19. The sample was PBMCs or T cells enriched from blood (not recorded which). This chain links TRBV7-3 with TRBJ2-7, with 14 bases matching TRBD2. The CDR3 reads CASSSPPGLAGVKSYEQYF. The CDR3, as DNA: TGTGCCAGCAGCTCACCACCGGGACTAGCGGGAGTTAAGTCCTACGAGCAGTACTTC.